This TCR beta chain was obtained from a study of OX40 agonist ivuxolimab in advanced cancers. On this clone itself: Its antigen is undetermined.

The germline gives CDR1 ENHRY, CDR2 SYGVKD. V lost 6 bases and J lost 4; bases outside the gene matches: 6. The CDR3 contains 14 residues. Findings of the study overall: Averaged across samples, CD8+ T cells carried more expanded clones than CD4+ did. Partial responders at 0.1-3.0 mg/kg showed near-lowest clonal expansion.

Method: immunoSEQ multiplex PCR; TCRdb's copy keeps in-frame clones and lacks some. This table holds 50,000 to 65,000 clones, approximately 88% found once. The sequence was collected from an adult with an advanced solid tumor such as melanoma, head and neck, liver or kidney cancer. Material: CD4+ or CD8+ T cells sorted from blood, obtained in a trial of the OX40 agonist ivuxolimab. The chain is built from TRBV10-3 and TRBJ1-3; 7 nucleotides line up with TRBD1. The CDR3 nucleotides are TGTGCCATCAGCGACAGGGCGGAGGGAAACACCATATATTTT. Translating it yields CAISDRAEGNTIYF.